Here is one TCR beta chain with its context. Its antigen is as yet unknown. These data come from a study of blood T cells in healthy people across ages. The CDR3 runs to 14 residues. V lost 2 bases and J 7 bases, leaving 17 bases between the germline ends. The germline gives CDR1 DFQATT, CDR2 SNEGSKA (reference sequence). Combining a sample-barcoded 5' primer with a J-beta primer mix, a second PCR ran for 7 to 11 cycles. Each CDR3 protein is one row after TCRdb ran MiXCR on the 5' RACE reads. The sample carries around 900,000 distinct CDR3 sequences, 29% recorded once. Study-wide findings and caveats: There were more naive CD4+ cells and higher diversity in long-lived donors than in aged donors.

This clonotype originated in an elderly woman in good health. The sequencing sample was made of blood. The chain employs TRBV20-1 and TRBJ1-1; D ambiguous. CDR3 nucleotides: TGCAGTGCTAGAATTGCCGCCAAGGCCGGTGAAGCTTTCTTT. It encodes CSARIAAKAGEAFF.